A selection of T cell receptor beta chains follows, all from one sample in a study of graft-versus-host responses after intestinal transplantation. Profiled with immunoSEQ multiplex PCR; TCRdb holds only in-frame clones, not every one. The sample records about 24,000 clones, roughly 88% being singletons. The input for sequencing was PBMCs, taken roughly 68 weeks after intestinal transplant. The origin of the receptors is a human patient who received an intestinal transplant, so some T cells may come from the graft donor. The CDR3 runs from the conserved cysteine through the conserved F or W. The D gene is left open where the match is weak. Expanded clones are given a class, and other clones once, few, many or no size at all.

NA TRBJ1-4 NA TRBV6-6 TGTGCCAGCAGTTCAGGCTCCGCAACTAATGAAAAACTGTTTTTT CASSSGSATNEKLFF
NA TRBJ2-5 NA TRBV28 TGTGCCAGCAGTTTCGGGGCGGGGCTTATTGCCGAGACCCAGTACTTC CASSFGAGLIAETQYF
NA TRBJ1-2 NA TRBV19 TGTGCCAGTAGTATAAGGGCTTACTATGGCTACACCTTC CASSIRAYYGYTF
NA TRBJ2-7 TRBD2 TRBV9 TGTGCCAGCAGCGGGGGGACTAGCGGGCCAGGCGTGGTCAAGCAGTACTTC CASSGGTSGPGVVKQYF
NA TRBJ1-6 NA TRBV6-4 TGTGCCAGCAGTGGGATTCTCCACTTT CASSGILHF
NA TRBJ1-5 NA TRBV25-1 TGTGCCTCGTCATATCGAAATCAGCCCCAGCATTTT CASSYRNQPQHF
NA TRBJ2-1 NA TRBV29-1 TGCAGCGTCGCCAATCCAGGGGCCAACAAAGAGGATGAGCAGTTCTTC CSVANPGANKEDEQFF
NA TRBJ2-1 NA TRBV30 TGTGCCTGGAGTGTCAGGATTCGGCAGTTCTTC CAWSVRIRQFF
NA TRBJ2-3 TRBD2 TRBV9 TGTGCCAGCAGCGTAGCTTCTCCCTTAGCCAGAGCGGGAGGTTCCACAGATACGCAGTATTTT CASSVASPLARAGGSTDTQYF
NA TRBJ1-1 NA TRBV2 TGTGCCAGCAGTGAAGCAAAGCTTGGGTATGTTACTGAAGCTTTCTTT CASSEAKLGYVTEAFF
NA TRBJ2-7 NA TRBV19 TGTGCCAGTAGTATATCCCCCTACGAGCAGTACTTC CASSISPYEQYF
NA TRBJ1-4 NA TRBV6-6 TGTGCCAGCAGTTACTCGAGGGGACTGGGTGAAAAACTGTTTTTT CASSYSRGLGEKLFF
NA TRBJ1-4 TRBD1 TRBV6-5 TGTGCCAGCAGTTACCCGGGACAGACTAATGAAAAACTGTTTTTT CASSYPGQTNEKLFF
NA TRBJ2-3 TRBD2 TRBV9 TGTGCCAGCAGCATCTTAGCGGGAGGGGACGCCTATACGCAGTATTTT CASSILAGGDAYTQYF
NA TRBJ2-5 TRBD2 TRBV28 TGTGCCAGCGAAGGACTAGCGGGAGAGGAGACCCAGTACTTC CASEGLAGEETQYF
NA TRBJ1-5 NA TRBV6-5 TGTGCCAGCAGTGAAGGGCAGGCCAATCAGCCCCAGCATTTT CASSEGQANQPQHF
NA TRBJ2-1 TRBD2 TRBV6-4 TGTGCCAGCAGTGAAGAAAGACTAGCGGGAGGTGAGCAGTTCTTC CASSEERLAGGEQFF
NA TRBJ2-7 NA TRBV11-2 TGTGCCAGCAGTCGGGGGTGGGGACGTACCAATTACGAGCAGTACTTC CASSRGWGRTNYEQYF
few TRBJ2-2 NA TRBV19 TGTGCCAGTACGGGAGCGTACACCGGGGAGCTGTTTTTT CASTGAYTGELFF
NA TRBJ2-3 TRBD1 TRBV5-1 TGCGCCAGCAGCTTGAGGGCGGGACAGGGAACAGATACGCAGTATTTT CASSLRAGQGTDTQYF
NA TRBJ2-7 TRBD2 TRBV5-1 TGCGCCAGCAGCCGGGGACTAGACAACGAGCAGTACTTC CASSRGLDNEQYF
few TRBJ2-1 TRBD1 TRBV27 TGTGCCAGCAGTGGGACAGGGGGGTTTAATGAGCAGTTCTTC CASSGTGGFNEQFF
NA TRBJ2-3 NA TRBV29-1 TGCAGCGGTGCCCAGGGTCAATTCACAGATACGCAGTATTTT CSGAQGQFTDTQYF
NA TRBJ2-7 NA TRBV29-1 TGCAGCGTTGAGAGGGCAGGTAGGGACTCCTACGAGCAGTACTTC CSVERAGRDSYEQYF
NA TRBJ2-5 TRBD2 TRBV30 TGTGCCTGGAAACCGGGGGGTAAGGCAGAGACCCAGTACTTC CAWKPGGKAETQYF
NA TRBJ1-3 NA TRBV7-3 TGTGCCAGCAGCCCTACAGGCGGCGGGGGAAACACCATATATTTT CASSPTGGGGNTIYF
NA TRBJ1-2 NA TRBV29-1 TGCAGCGTTGAAGAACCGGCGAATGGCTACACCTTC CSVEEPANGYTF
NA TRBJ2-7 NA TRBV10-2 TGCGCCAGCAGAGCCGGGGACTACGAGCAGTACTTC CASRAGDYEQYF
NA TRBJ2-2 TRBD2 TRBV19 TGTGCCAGTAGTCCGACCGGGACTAGCGGGAACACCGGGGAGCTGTTTTTT CASSPTGTSGNTGELFF
NA TRBJ1-1 NA TRBV6-5 TGTGCCAGCAGTTATCGGGGGCTCCCGATGAACACTGAAGCTTTCTTT CASSYRGLPMNTEAFF
NA TRBJ2-5 NA TRBV28 TGTGCCATCACAGGATTCCAAGAGACCCAGTACTTC CAITGFQETQYF
NA TRBJ2-6 TRBD2 TRBV30 TGTGCCGGGGGCGGGGGGAACGTCCTGACTTTC CAGGGGNVLTF
NA TRBJ2-1 TRBD2 TRBV7-9 TGTGCCAGCACATTTCGGGACTACCCATACAATGAGCAGTTCTTC CASTFRDYPYNEQFF
few TRBJ2-7 TRBD2 TRBV29-1 TGCAGCGGTGGGGGGGGTAGCTCCTACGAGCAGTACTTC CSGGGGSSYEQYF
NA TRBJ1-1 NA TRBV19 TGTGCCAGTAGTATAGTGATGAACACTGAAGCTTTCTTT CASSIVMNTEAFF
NA TRBJ2-7 NA TRBV4-3 TGCGCCAGCAGCCAAGTAAAGGGGCGGGCATCCTACGAGCAGTACTTC CASSQVKGRASYEQYF
NA TRBJ2-7 TRBD1 TRBV5-1 TGCGCCAGCAGCTCGGGACAGTCCTACGAGCAGTACTTC CASSSGQSYEQYF
NA TRBJ1-2 NA TRBV28 TGTGCCAGCAGTCGAAGTGTTGGCTACACCTTC CASSRSVGYTF
NA TRBJ2-2 NA TRBV9 TGTGCCAGCAGCGTAATAACAGGAGGAGGGGAGCTGTTTTTT CASSVITGGGELFF
NA TRBJ2-5 NA TRBV7-9 TGTGCCAGCAGCCCTCCCCCCCAAAGGGCAGGAGAGACCCAGTACTTC CASSPPPQRAGETQYF
NA TRBJ2-7 TRBD2 TRBV6-1 TGTGCCAGCAGGCAAAGTGGGGGGGTTGGATACGAGCAGTACTTC CASRQSGGVGYEQYF
NA TRBJ2-1 TRBD1 TRBV19 TGTGCCAGCCAAACCGGGACAGATTACAATGAGCAGTTCTTC CASQTGTDYNEQFF
NA TRBJ1-1 NA TRBV19 TGTGCCATCTGGGGCAGGGAGAGTCGGGTCACTGAAGCTTTCTTT CAIWGRESRVTEAFF
NA TRBJ2-7 NA TRBV6-6 TGTGCCAGCAGTTACCCTGGCACCTACGAGCAGTACTTC CASSYPGTYEQYF
NA TRBJ2-2 NA TRBV5-5 TGTGCCAGCAGCTTGGTTCAAGGCACCGGGGAGCTGTTTTTT CASSLVQGTGELFF
once TRBJ1-5 NA TRBV6-1 TGTGCCAGCGGGCCCAATCAGCCCCAGCATTTT CASGPNQPQHF
NA TRBJ2-2 TRBD1 TRBV5-1 TGCGCCAGCAGCTTGGATACAGGGGGTTCCCGTAACACCGGGGAGCTGTTTTTT CASSLDTGGSRNTGELFF
NA TRBJ2-5 NA TRBV18 TGTGCCAGCTCACCAGGGGGACAAGAGACCCAGTACTTC CASSPGGQETQYF
NA TRBJ2-4 NA TRBV5-4 TGTGCCTTCGAGACTTTTAAGAAAAACATTCAGTACTTC CAFETFKKNIQYF
NA TRBJ2-7 NA TRBV6-1 TGTGCCAGCAGTGAACAAGGCAGCTCCTACGAGCAGTACTTC CASSEQGSSYEQYF
once TRBJ2-7 NA TRBV19 TGTGCCAGTAGTACATGGGAGGCAGACTACGAGCAGTACTTC CASSTWEADYEQYF
NA TRBJ1-5 NA TRBV30 TGTGCCTGGAGTTACGGCCCCAATCAGCCCCAGCATTTT CAWSYGPNQPQHF
NA TRBJ1-4 NA TRBV7-8 TGTGCCAGCAGCCCGGCGGGAGGGGAAAAACTGTTTTTT CASSPAGGEKLFF
NA TRBJ2-7 TRBD1 TRBV5-1 TGCGCCAGCAGCCCGGGACAGGGGGCCCACGAGCAGTACTTC CASSPGQGAHEQYF